What follows describes a single TCR beta chain. Its antigen is not identified. TCRdb re-derived calls from the RACE reads in MiXCR, one entry per CDR3 protein. The data show some 82,000 distinct CDR3 sequences, 6.5% to 8.5% seen once. Germline V gene sequence: CDR1 SEHNR, CDR2 FQNEAQ (reference sequence). This CDR3 region has 13 residues. Trimming cost V 5 bases and J 5 bases, with 12 bases left between them. The record originates from a study of human T cells and chemical hapten exposure. Study observations and caveats: Donors had alopecia, so their immune response may differ from healthy people's. Among TCRs, those above 1 in 1000 frequency were unaffected by DPC sensitization.

Time point in this sample: patch test 2, 6 weeks after DPC sensitization. Treatment defined: therapeutic diphenylcyclopropenone sensitization with weekly scalp DPC. This chain links TRBV7-9 with TRBJ1-1, with D uncertain. Sequencing used whole blood, obtained in connection with sensitization to the hapten diphenylcyclopropenone (DPC). The sequence was obtained from a woman younger than 45 with alopecia areata. Some clones in this sample may be carry-over from other donors' samples. The CDR3 region is CASSPRALTEAFF. The DNA for the CDR3 is TGTGCCAGCAGCCCCCGTGCGTTGACTGAAGCTTTCTTT.